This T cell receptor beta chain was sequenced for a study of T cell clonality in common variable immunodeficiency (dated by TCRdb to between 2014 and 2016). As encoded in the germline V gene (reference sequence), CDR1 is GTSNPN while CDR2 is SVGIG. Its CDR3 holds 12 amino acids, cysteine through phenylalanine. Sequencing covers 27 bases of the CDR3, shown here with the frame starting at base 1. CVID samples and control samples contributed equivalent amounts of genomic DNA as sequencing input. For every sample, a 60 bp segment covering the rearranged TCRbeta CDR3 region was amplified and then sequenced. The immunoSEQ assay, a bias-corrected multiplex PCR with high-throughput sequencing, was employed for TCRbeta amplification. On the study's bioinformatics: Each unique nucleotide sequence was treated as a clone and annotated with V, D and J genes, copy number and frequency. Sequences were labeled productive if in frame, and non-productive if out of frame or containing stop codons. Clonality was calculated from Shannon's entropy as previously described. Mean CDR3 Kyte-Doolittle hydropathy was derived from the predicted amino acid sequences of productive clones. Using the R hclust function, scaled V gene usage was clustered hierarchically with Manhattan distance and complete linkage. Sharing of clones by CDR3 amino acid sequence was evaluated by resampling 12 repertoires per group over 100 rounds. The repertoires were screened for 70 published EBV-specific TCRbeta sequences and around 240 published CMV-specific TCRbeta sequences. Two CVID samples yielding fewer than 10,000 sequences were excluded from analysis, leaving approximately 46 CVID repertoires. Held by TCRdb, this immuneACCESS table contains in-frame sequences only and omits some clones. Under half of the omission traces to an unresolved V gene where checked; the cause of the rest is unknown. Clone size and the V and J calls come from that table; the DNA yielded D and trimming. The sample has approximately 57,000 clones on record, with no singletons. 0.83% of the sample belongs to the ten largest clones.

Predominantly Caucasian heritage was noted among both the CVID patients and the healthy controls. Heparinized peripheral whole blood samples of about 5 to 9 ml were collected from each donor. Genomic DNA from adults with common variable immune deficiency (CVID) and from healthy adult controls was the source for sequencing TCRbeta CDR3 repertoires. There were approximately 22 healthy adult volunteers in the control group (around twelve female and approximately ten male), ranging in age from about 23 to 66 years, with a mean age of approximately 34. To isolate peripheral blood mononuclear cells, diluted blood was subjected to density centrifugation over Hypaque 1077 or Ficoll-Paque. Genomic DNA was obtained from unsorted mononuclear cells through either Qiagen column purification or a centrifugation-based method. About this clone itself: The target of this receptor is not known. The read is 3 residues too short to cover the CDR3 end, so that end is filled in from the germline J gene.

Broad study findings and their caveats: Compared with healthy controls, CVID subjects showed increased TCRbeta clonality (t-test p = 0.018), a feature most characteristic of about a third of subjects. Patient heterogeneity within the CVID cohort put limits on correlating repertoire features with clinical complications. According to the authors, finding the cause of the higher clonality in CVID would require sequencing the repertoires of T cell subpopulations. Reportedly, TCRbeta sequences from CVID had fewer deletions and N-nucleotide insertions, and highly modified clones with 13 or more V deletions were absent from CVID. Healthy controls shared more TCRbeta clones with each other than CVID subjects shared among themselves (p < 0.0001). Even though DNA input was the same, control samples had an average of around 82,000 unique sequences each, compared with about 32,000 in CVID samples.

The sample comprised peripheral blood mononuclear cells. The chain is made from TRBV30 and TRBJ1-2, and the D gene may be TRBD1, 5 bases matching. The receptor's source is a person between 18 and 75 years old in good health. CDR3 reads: CAWGGSSYDYTF. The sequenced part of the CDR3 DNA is TGTGCCTGGGGGGGGTCCTCCTACGAC.